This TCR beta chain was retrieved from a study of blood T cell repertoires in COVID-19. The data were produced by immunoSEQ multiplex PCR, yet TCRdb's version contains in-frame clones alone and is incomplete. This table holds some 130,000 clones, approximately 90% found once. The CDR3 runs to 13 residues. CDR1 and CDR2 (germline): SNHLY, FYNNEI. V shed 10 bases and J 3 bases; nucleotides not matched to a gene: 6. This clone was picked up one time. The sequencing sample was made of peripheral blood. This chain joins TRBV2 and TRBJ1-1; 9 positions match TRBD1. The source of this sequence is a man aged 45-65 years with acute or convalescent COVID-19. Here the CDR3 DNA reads TGTGCCACTGTACAGGGGGCGTACACTGAAGCTTTCTTT. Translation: CATVQGAYTEAFF. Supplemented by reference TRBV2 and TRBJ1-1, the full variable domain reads EPEVTQTPSHQVTQMGQEVILRCVPISNHLYFYWYRQILGQKVEFLVSFYNNEISEKSEIFDDQFSVERPDGSNFTLKIRSTKLEDSAMYFCATVQGAYTEAFFGQGTRLTVV.